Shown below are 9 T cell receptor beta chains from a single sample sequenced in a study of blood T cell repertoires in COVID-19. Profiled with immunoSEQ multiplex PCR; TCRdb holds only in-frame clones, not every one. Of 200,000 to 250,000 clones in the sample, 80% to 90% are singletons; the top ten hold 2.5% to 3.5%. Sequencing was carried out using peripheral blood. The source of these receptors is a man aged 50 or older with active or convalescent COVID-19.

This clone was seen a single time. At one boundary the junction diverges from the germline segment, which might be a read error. The CDR3 DNA reads as TGTGCCAGCCGGACAGGGGGTGGCGGGAGGCCGATTCCAGACTTC. It is translated as CASRTGGGGRPIPDF. This chain connects TRBV2 to TRBJ2-7; 10 nucleotides match TRBD1. Germline assignment: CDR1 SNHLY and CDR2 FYNNEI. The CDR3 sequence is 15 residues long.

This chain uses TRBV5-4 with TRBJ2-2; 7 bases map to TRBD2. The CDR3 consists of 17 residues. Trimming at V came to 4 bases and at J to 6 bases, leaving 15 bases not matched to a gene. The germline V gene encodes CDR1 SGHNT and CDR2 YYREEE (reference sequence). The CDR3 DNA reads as TGTGCCAGCAGCCCTCCTGGGGTCCCTAGCGGATCCGGGGAGCTGTTTTTT. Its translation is CASSPPGVPSGSGELFF.

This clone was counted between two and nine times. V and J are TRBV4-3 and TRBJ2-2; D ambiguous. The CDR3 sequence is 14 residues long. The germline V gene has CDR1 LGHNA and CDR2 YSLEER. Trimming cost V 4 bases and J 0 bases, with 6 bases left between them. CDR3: CASSLTANTGELFF. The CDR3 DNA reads TGCGCCAGCAGCCTCACAGCGAACACCGGGGAGCTGTTTTTT.

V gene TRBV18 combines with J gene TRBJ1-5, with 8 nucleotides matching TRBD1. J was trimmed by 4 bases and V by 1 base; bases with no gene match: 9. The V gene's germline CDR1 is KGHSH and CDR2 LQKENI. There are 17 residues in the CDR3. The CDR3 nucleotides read TGTGCCAGCTCACCACTCGGGGCAGGGGGCAATAATCAGCCCCAGCATTTT. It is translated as CASSPLGAGGNNQPQHF.

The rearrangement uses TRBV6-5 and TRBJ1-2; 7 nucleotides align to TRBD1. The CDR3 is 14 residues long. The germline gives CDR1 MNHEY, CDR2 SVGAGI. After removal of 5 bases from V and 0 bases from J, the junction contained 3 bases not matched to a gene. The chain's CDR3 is CASSRDRANYGYTF. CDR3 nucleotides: TGTGCCAGCAGTCGGGACAGAGCTAACTATGGCTACACCTTC.

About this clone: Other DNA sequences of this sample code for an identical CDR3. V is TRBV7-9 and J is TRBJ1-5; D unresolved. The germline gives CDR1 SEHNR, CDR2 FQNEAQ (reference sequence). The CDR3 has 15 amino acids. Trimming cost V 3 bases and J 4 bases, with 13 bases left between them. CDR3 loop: CASSLAGGYNQPQHF. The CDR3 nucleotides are TGTGCCAGCAGCTTGGCCGGAGGATATAATCAGCCCCAGCATTTT.

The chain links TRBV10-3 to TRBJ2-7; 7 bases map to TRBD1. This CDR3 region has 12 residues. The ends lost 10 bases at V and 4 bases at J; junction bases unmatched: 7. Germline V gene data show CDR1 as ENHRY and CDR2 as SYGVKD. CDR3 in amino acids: CASTPGQYEQYF. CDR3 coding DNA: TGTGCCAGCACGCCGGGACAGTACGAGCAGTACTTC.

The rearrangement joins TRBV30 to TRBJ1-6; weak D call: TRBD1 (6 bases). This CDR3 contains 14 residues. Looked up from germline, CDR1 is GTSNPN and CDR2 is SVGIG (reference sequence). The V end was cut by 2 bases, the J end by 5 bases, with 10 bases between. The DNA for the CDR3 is TGTGCCTGGAGTCGGACAGTAAATAATTCACCCCTCCACTTT. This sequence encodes CAWSRTVNNSPLHF.

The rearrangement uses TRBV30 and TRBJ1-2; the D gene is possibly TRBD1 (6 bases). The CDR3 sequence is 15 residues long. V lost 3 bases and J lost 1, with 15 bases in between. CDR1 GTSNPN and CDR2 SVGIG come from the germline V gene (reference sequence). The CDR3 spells CAWRRGRSINYGYTF. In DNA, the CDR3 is TGTGCCTGGAGGCGGGGGCGCAGCATTAACTATGGCTACACCTTC.